This T cell receptor beta chain was sequenced during a study of blood T cell repertoires in COVID-19. CDR1 is LNHDA, CDR2 SQIVND, per germline (reference sequence). Unmatched junction bases numbered 6, after V lost 6 bases and J lost 4 bases. The CDR3 length is 14 residues. TCRdb keeps only in-frame clones here, not all; method: immunoSEQ multiplex PCR. Among roughly 280,000 clones, 87% were seen once, and the ten largest hold 2% to 2.5%. The sequence was collected from a woman aged 45-65 years who had recovered from COVID-19. The sample comprised peripheral blood. The chain links TRBV19 to TRBJ2-1, with 7 nucleotides matching TRBD1. The CDR3 sequence: CASREETGYNEQFF. The CDR3, as DNA: TGTGCCAGTAGGGAGGAGACAGGGTACAATGAGCAGTTCTTC.